Sequencing of this TCR beta chain was carried out in a study of blood T cells in healthy people across ages. Background on the study: Template-switching capture recovered about one barcoded beta molecule per two T cells.

Per-sample yields of isolated PBMCs were at least 6 million. PCR was performed a second time for 7 to 11 cycles using a sample-barcoded 5' primer and a J-beta primer mix. Using its own MiXCR run on the 5' RACE reads, TCRdb lists one record per CDR3 protein. This sample has 800,000 or so distinct CDR3 sequences; around two thirds occur once, and the top ten carry 25% to 30%. The sample consisted of blood. The sequence came from a young man in good health.

In nucleotides, the CDR3 is TGTGCCAGCAGGGGGACAGGGAATTCACCCCTCCACTTT. It yields the protein CASRGTGNSPLHF. The chain carries TRBV7-9 and TRBJ1-6; TRBD1 matches 9 bases. Losses at the gene ends were 6 bases for V and 7 bases for J; bases not matched to a gene: 1. The CDR3 is 13 amino acids. The germline V gene encodes CDR1 SEHNR and CDR2 FQNEAQ (reference sequence).